This entry describes one T cell receptor (beta chain). TCRdb reanalysed the reads using MiXCR and keeps one entry per CDR3 protein. This sample has 300,000 or so distinct CDR3 sequences, with 25% found just once. CDR1 and CDR2 (germline): SQVTM, ANQGSEA. Losses at the gene ends were 7 bases for V and 5 bases for J; bases not matched to a gene: 12. This CDR3 region has 14 residues. These data are taken from a study of T cell repertoires in cytomegalovirus infection. Material for sequencing was PBMCs. This receptor was identified in a human donor in good health (CMV status not recorded). Some clones in this sample may be carry-over from other donors' samples. The chain combines TRBV29-1 with TRBJ1-1, with 8 bases fitting TRBD1. CDR3 sequence (DNA): TGCAGCGCCCCGGACAGGGAGGGCGTGACTGAAGCTTTCTTT. Translating it yields CSAPDREGVTEAFF.